Described below is a single T cell receptor (beta chain) sequence and its context. It has no known antigen specificity. No base qualities exist here, and no much larger clone lies one base off it. Inclusive of the bounding cysteine and phenylalanine, the CDR3 is 15 residues long. Only the CDR3 region is kept as DNA, spanning 45 bases read in frame from base 1. Based on the germline V gene, the CDR1 and CDR2 sequences are MGHDK and SYGVNS. At the junction V is shortened by 3 bases and J by 4 bases; bases outside the gene matches: 5. Receptor amplification or capture employed PCR. TCRdb lists the instrument as Illumina HiSeq 2500. Unique molecular identifiers were incorporated into TCR beta cDNA libraries to reduce PCR and sequencing biases. Every 1 to 10 million input T cells yielded some 500,000 cDNA molecules, meaning each molecule approximated one T cell. The same protocol used for the earlier healthy control dataset was applied to prepare and sequence the patient libraries. Within a given batch, samples were prepared together, multiplexed and sequenced on the same HiSeq lane. The paper's data handling went like this. MIGEC was used to process the raw barcoded reads, and molecular identifier groups with only a single read were discarded before consensus assembly and CDR3 extraction. VDJtools was used for post-analysis of the clonotype tables, and diversity was normalized by down-sampling every dataset to the size of the smallest sample. To correct batch-related cross-sample contamination, repertoire overlap clustering matched CDR3 amino acid sequences but not nucleotide sequences. The public reads were reanalyzed by TCRdb: fastp trimming at Q25, MiXCR alignment, in-frame beta chains only. Rows matching on CDR3 protein sequence are summarized as one entry with the most common DNA and genes. The V and J calls, along with clone size, are taken from TCRdb and not from the paper's own processing. The sample table holds hundreds of thousands of distinct CDR3 sequences, of which roughly 46% were seen once. The ten biggest clones cover over 10% of the sample.

TCR beta repertoires were profiled from peripheral blood of roughly 13 young patients with multiple sclerosis to demonstrate the VDJtools post-analysis software. Multiple sclerosis patients were children and adolescents aged about 6 to 16 years. The data were obtained in a study of post-analysis software for immune sequencing data (dated by TCRdb to 2014 to 2015). For the study in its entirety: Relapsing-remitting, secondary progressive and progressive-relapsing multiple sclerosis were recorded as disease courses, and subtype annotation was lacking for some patients. Patient repertoires were compared against roughly 12 previously published healthy control repertoires from donors aged roughly 6 to 27 years. A subset of samples was prepared in parallel using single-end sample barcoding, then pooled and co-amplified after Illumina adapter ligation.

The paper as a whole reports these results and caveats: Significantly lower normalized Chao1 diversity was found in multiple sclerosis patients than in controls, suggesting substantial peripheral T-cell clonal expansion. Significantly higher frequencies in patients than in controls were found for a handful of TRBV segments, including TRBV5-6, TRBV5-1 and TRBV20-1. When samples were clustered directly using the F measure, samples prepared in the same batch co-clustered strongly, which prompted a batch-effect correction. The multiple sclerosis patient group was slightly younger than the control group.

The chain joins TRBV25-1 to TRBJ2-7, with 11 central nucleotides matching TRBD1. Sequenced material: blood. The TCR originated in a girl under 18 with multiple sclerosis. The CDR3 amino acid sequence is: CASSEFGTGGYEQYF. The bases are TGTGCCAGCAGTGAGTTCGGGACAGGGGGATACGAGCAGTACTTC.